This note documents a single TCR beta chain sequence. Its antigen remains unidentified. One end of the junction varies from germline; a read error may be responsible. What was sequenced were expressed TCRB transcripts, since all of the isolated RNA had been reverse transcribed. The data were produced by immunoSEQ multiplex PCR, yet TCRdb's version contains in-frame clones alone and is incomplete. The repertoire holds 110,000 to 150,000 clones, with approximately 9.8% as singletons. The entry originates in a study of beta chain features in type 1 diabetes. About the research overall: Sorted cells numbering approximately 110,000,000 were examined across all samples. Whole-study findings and limits: Lower insertion and higher deletion counts appeared at VDJ junctions in type 1 diabetes patients.

Sorting gave populations that all exceeded 98% purity. Source material: central memory CD4+ T cells from blood. The TCR sequence derives from a woman aged 40 to 50 in good health.

The CDR3 DNA sequence: TGTGCTAGCAGCTCGACTAGCGGGGGGGCCTTAGAGCAGTTCTTC. Protein: CASSSTSGGALEQFF. The genes are TRBV7-7 and TRBJ2-1; 14 nucleotides line up with TRBD2. The CDR3 runs 15 residues. Germline V lookup: CDR1 SSHAT, CDR2 FNYEAQ (reference sequence). The full variable domain, with the rest looked up from reference TRBV7-7 and TRBJ2-1, is GAGVSQSPRYKVTKRGQDVTLRCDPISSHATLYWYQQALGQGPEFLTYFNYEAQPDKSGLPSDRFSAERPEGSISTLTIQRTEQRDSAMYRCASSSTSGGALEQFFGPGTRLTVL.